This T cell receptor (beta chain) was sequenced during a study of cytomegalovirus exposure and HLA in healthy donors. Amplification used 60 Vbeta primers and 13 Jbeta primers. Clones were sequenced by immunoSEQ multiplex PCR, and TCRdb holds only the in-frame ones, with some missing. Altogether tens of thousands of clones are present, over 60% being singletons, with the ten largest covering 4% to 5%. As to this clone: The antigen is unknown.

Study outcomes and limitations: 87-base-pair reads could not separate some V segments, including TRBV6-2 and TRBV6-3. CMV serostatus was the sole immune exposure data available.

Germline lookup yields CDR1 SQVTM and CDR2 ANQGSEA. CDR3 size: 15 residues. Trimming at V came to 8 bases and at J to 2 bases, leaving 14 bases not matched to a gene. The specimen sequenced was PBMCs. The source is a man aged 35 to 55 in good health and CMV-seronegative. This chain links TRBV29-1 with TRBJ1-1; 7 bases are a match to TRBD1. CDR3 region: CSSTPAGTDNTEAFF. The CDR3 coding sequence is TGCAGCTCCACGCCAGCAGGGACAGACAACACTGAAGCTTTCTTT.